The rows below give T cell receptor beta chains drawn from one sample of a study of blood T cell repertoires in COVID-19. This table comes from immunoSEQ multiplex PCR, and its TCRdb copy is limited to in-frame clones, with some not included. Here the sample spans some 70,000 clones, approximately 90% being singletons. The sample taken for sequencing was peripheral blood. These receptors were obtained from a woman in her 50s with COVID-19, enrolled during active disease. CDR3s include the opening cysteine and the closing phenylalanine or tryptophan. Fields, in order: V gene, clone size, CDR3 length, J gene, D gene, CDR3 DNA, CDR3 protein. A D gene is named only where the DNA matches it firmly. A clone size is listed for some rows: how often the clone was seen (once, few, many), or a class if it is expanded.

TRBV5-4	.	14	TRBJ2-7	.	TGTGCCAGCAGATCTCCCGACCGCCCGGGTGAGCAGTACTTC	CASRSPDRPGEQYF
TRBV6-6	once	13	TRBJ2-7	.	TGTGCCAGCAGACAAACTAGCAGCTACGAGCAGTACTTC	CASRQTSSYEQYF
TRBV3-1/TRBV3-2	.	13	TRBJ2-6	TRBD1	TGTGCCTGCAGGGGGCCTGGGGCCAACGTCCTGACTTTC	CACRGPGANVLTF
TRBV19	.	14	TRBJ2-7	TRBD2	TGTGCCAGTAGTATTATTAGCGGGAGTGTGGAGCAGTACTTC	CASSIISGSVEQYF
TRBV28	few	15	TRBJ1-4	.	TGTGCCAGCTCTCCGGCAGGGGAAGGGGATGAAAAACTGTTTTTT	CASSPAGEGDEKLFF
TRBV9	.	16	TRBJ1-4	.	TGTGCCAGCAGCGTAGATCGGGGGGGTTTCGGTGAAAAACTGTTTTTT	CASSVDRGGFGEKLFF
TRBV5-1	.	14	TRBJ2-7	TRBD1	TGCGCCAGCAGCTCCCGGACAGGGGGCCTCGAGCAGTACTTC	CASSSRTGGLEQYF
TRBV27	.	18	TRBJ2-2	.	TGTGCCAGCAGCCTCAGGGCCTCCACCTTCGCGAACACCGGGGAGCTGTTTTTT	CASSLRASTFANTGELFF
TRBV9	.	15	TRBJ2-7	TRBD2	TGTGCCAGCAGCGCCCTAGCGGGAGGCGCCTACGAGCAGTACTTC	CASSALAGGAYEQYF
TRBV7-9	.	12	TRBJ1-2	.	TGTGCCAGCAGCTCCGGACAGTCTGGCTACACCTTC	CASSSGQSGYTF
TRBV19	once	18	TRBJ2-1	.	TGTGCCAGTAGTACCCCCCCCTGGGCAGGTCACTCCTACAATGAGCAGTTCTTC	CASSTPPWAGHSYNEQFF
TRBV5-1	.	15	TRBJ1-3	.	TGCGCCAGCAGCTTGGTGTCAGGGCGAGGAAACACCATATATTTT	CASSLVSGRGNTIYF
TRBV7-6	.	16	TRBJ1-6	TRBD1	TGTGCCAGCAGCTTAGCCCCGGGACAGGGTAATTCACCCCTCCACTTT	CASSLAPGQGNSPLHF
TRBV7-8	.	12	TRBJ2-7	.	TGTGCCAGCAGCCCTAGGTCCTACGAGCAGTACTTC	CASSPRSYEQYF
TRBV7-9	.	17	TRBJ1-3	.	TGTGCCAGCAGCTTAGCGGGCGCCGCCAACTCTGGAAACACCATATATTTT	CASSLAGAANSGNTIYF
TRBV7-3	once	13	TRBJ1-1	TRBD1	TGTGCCAGCAGTCGAGGGGGCATCACTGAAGCTTTCTTT	CASSRGGITEAFF
TRBV6-5	.	13	TRBJ1-1	TRBD1	TGTGCCAGCAGCGGACAGGGGCTCACTGAAGCTTTCTTT	CASSGQGLTEAFF
TRBV25-1	.	17	TRBJ2-2	TRBD1	TGTGCCAGCAGTCAATTACCGGGACAGGGCGGGACCGGGGAGCTGTTTTTT	CASSQLPGQGGTGELFF
TRBV5-1	.	15	TRBJ1-1	.	TGCGCCAGCAGCGGGAGGTTGGGCGGGAACACTGAAGCTTTCTTT	CASSGRLGGNTEAFF
TRBV19	.	11	TRBJ1-1	.	TGTGCCAGTAACAGGGCGGCTGAAGCTTTCTTT	CASNRAAEAFF
TRBV5-8	.	13	TRBJ2-2	.	TGTGCCAGCAGCTTAGGGGTGAGCGGGGAGCTGTTTTTT	CASSLGVSGELFF
TRBV6-5	.	11	TRBJ2-3	.	TGTGCCAGCGGGGGGATAGATACGCAGTATTTT	CASGGIDTQYF
TRBV30	.	13	TRBJ2-7	TRBD1	TGTGCCTCCCGCGGGACAGGGCCGTACGAGCAGTACTTC	CASRGTGPYEQYF
TRBV7-3	.	11	TRBJ2-7	.	TGTGCCAGCAGCTTAAGCGGCGAGCAGTACTTC	CASSLSGEQYF
TRBV5-1	.	14	TRBJ1-2	TRBD1	TGCGCCAGCAGCGCAGGAGGACAGGGTAATGGCTACACCTTC	CASSAGGQGNGYTF
TRBV12-3/TRBV12-4	once	13	TRBJ2-3	.	TGTGCCAGCAGCACACCCAGCACAGATACGCAGTATTTT	CASSTPSTDTQYF
TRBV5-1	.	17	TRBJ2-6	TRBD1	TGCGCCAGCAGCTCGACAGGGCCGACAACTGGGGCCAACGTCCTGACTTTC	CASSSTGPTTGANVLTF
TRBV12-3/TRBV12-4	.	13	TRBJ1-1	.	TGTGCCAGCAGTTTAATGGGGGGCACTGAAGCTTTCTTT	CASSLMGGTEAFF
TRBV27	.	13	TRBJ2-5	.	TGTGCCAGCAGCCGACAGGTCCAAGAGACCCAGTACTTC	CASSRQVQETQYF
TRBV20-1	.	11	TRBJ2-7	.	TGCAGTGTCAAAACAGCCTACGAGCAGTACTTC	CSVKTAYEQYF
TRBV5-1	.	16	TRBJ2-4	TRBD1	TGCGCCAGCAGCCTCCGGACAGGGGGAAGAGGTGACATTCAGTACTTC	CASSLRTGGRGDIQYF
TRBV29-1	.	13	TRBJ2-5	TRBD2	TGCAGCGTATCCGGGACTAGTGAGGAGACCCAGTACTTC	CSVSGTSEETQYF
TRBV5-1	.	14	TRBJ2-7	.	TGCGCCAGCAGCTTGGGCGCCACGTCCTACGAGCAGTACTTC	CASSLGATSYEQYF
TRBV11-2	.	15	TRBJ1-2	.	TGTGCCAGCAGCTTAGGGGGAGGGATGAACTATGGCTACACCTTC	CASSLGGGMNYGYTF
TRBV6-6	.	14	TRBJ2-5	.	TGTGCCAGCAGTTATTCCAGGGTACAAGAGACCCAGTACTTC	CASSYSRVQETQYF
TRBV2	few	14	TRBJ1-4	TRBD1	TGTGCCAGCAGTATGGGACAGCTAAATGAAAAACTGTTTTTT	CASSMGQLNEKLFF
TRBV18	.	12	TRBJ2-3	.	TGTGCCAGCTCCCCTCGGGGGGATACGCAGTATTTT	CASSPRGDTQYF
TRBV2	.	16	TRBJ2-3	.	TGTGCCAGCAGATTTCTAGCGCCCAGAGGGGCAGATACGCAGTATTTT	CASRFLAPRGADTQYF
TRBV6-1	.	16	TRBJ2-1	TRBD2	TGTGCCAGCAGTGCTATGACTAGCGGGAGTGGAGATGAGCAGTTCTTC	CASSAMTSGSGDEQFF
TRBV4-1	.	18	TRBJ1-3	TRBD1	TGCGCCAGCAGCCGAGGGAGAAGAGGGGGCCCCTCTGGAAACACCATATATTTT	CASSRGRRGGPSGNTIYF
TRBV11-3	.	14	TRBJ2-3	.	TGTGCCAGCAGCTTAGATCGTTACGGGGATACGCAGTATTTT	CASSLDRYGDTQYF
TRBV18	.	16	TRBJ2-7	TRBD2	TGTGCCAGCTCACCAGCTCCCTGGACTAGCGGGAGTCCTTCCTACTTC	CASSPAPWTSGSPSYF
TRBV19	few	16	TRBJ2-1	TRBD1	TGTGCCAGTAGTAGGTCCTCCAGGGGGCAGGCGAATGAGCAGTTCTTC	CASSRSSRGQANEQFF
TRBV28	.	18	TRBJ1-5	.	TGTGCCAGCAGTATCGACCGACCGGGGTATTATAGCAATCAGCCCCAGCATTTT	CASSIDRPGYYSNQPQHF
TRBV27	.	15	TRBJ2-1	TRBD1	TGTGCCAGCAGCCTACCGGGACAGGGGTTCCATGAGCAGTTCTTC	CASSLPGQGFHEQFF
TRBV29-1	.	13	TRBJ1-6	TRBD1	TGCAGCGTCCGACAGGGGTTAGAGTCACCCCTCCACTTT	CSVRQGLESPLHF
TRBV29-1	.	13	TRBJ2-7	TRBD2	TGCAGCGGTACGGGACTAGCGGGTGACGAGCAGTACTTC	CSGTGLAGDEQYF
TRBV5-1	.	15	TRBJ2-1	.	TGCGCCAGCAGCTTAGAGGCCAGCTCCTACAATGAGCAGTTCTTC	CASSLEASSYNEQFF
TRBV7-3	once	13	TRBJ2-7	TRBD1	TGTGCCAGCAGCTCGGACAGGGGCTACGAGCAGTACTTC	CASSSDRGYEQYF
TRBV10-3	.	17	TRBJ2-7	TRBD1	TGTGCCATCAGTAGGGGGTTTTTTGACAGGGGGCTTTGCGAGCAGTACTTC	CAISRGFFDRGLCEQYF
TRBV12-3/TRBV12-4	.	12	TRBJ1-2	.	TGTGCCAGCAGCCCTGACAGCTATGGCTACACCTTC	CASSPDSYGYTF